This TCR beta chain was obtained from a study of cytotoxic CD8 clonotypes in ibrutinib-treated CLL. The V and J ends lost 5 bases and 7 bases, in that order; junction bases with no gene match: 9. CDR1 and CDR2 (germline): SQVTM, ANQGSEA. This CDR3 region has 13 residues. Investigators sought sequencing depths of between 1 in 200,000 and 1 in 1 million T cells. Assay used: immunoSEQ multiplex PCR; TCRdb lists only in-frame clones, some missing. The data show some 100,000 clones, about 58% seen once. This clone was counted a few times. This chain joins TRBV29-1 and TRBJ1-1, with 8 positions matching TRBD1. Sequenced here: PBMCs, sampled after 24 months of ibrutinib treatment. The TCR comes from a human donor with chronic lymphocytic leukemia. CDR3 nucleotide sequence: TGCAGCGTTCTCGCAGGGGGCGGGTTTGAAGCTTTCTTT. Translated, it gives CSVLAGGGFEAFF.